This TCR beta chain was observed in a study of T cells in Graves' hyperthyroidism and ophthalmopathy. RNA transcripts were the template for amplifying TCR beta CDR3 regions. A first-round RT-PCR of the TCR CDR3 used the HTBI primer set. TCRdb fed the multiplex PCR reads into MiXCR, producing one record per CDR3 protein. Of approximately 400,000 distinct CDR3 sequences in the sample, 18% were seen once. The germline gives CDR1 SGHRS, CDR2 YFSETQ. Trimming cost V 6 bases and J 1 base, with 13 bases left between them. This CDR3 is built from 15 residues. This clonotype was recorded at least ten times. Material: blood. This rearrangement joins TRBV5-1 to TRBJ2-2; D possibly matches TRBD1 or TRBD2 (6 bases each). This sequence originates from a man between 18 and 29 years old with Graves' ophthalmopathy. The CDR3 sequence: CASNGAGQNTGELFF. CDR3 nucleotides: TGCGCCAGCAACGGGGCGGGACAGAACACCGGGGAGCTGTTTTTT. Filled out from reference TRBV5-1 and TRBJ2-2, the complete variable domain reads KAGVTQTPRYLIKTRGQQVTLSCSPISGHRSVSWYQQTPGQGLQFLFEYFSETQRNKGNFPGRFSGRQFSNSRSEMNVSTLELGDSALYLCASNGAGQNTGELFFGEGSRLTVL.